Presented here are 23 T cell receptor beta chains from one specimen sequenced in a study of blood T cell repertoires in COVID-19. Using immunoSEQ multiplex PCR, the repertoire was profiled, and TCRdb retains in-frame clones only, with some absent. The profile shows 100,000 to 120,000 clones, 55% to 75% of them singletons. Sample: peripheral blood. The receptor source for this set is a woman in her 40s with acute or convalescent COVID-19.

The count of this clone is one. This chain links TRBV5-4 with TRBJ2-5; 9 bases agree with TRBD1. V was pared by 3 bases and J by 5 bases, with 8 bases of the junction left unmatched. CDR1 SGHNT and CDR2 YYREEE come from the germline V gene (reference sequence). There are 15 residues in the CDR3. Here the CDR3 reads CASSSRTGDEETQYF. The DNA for the CDR3 is TGTGCCAGCAGCTCGAGGACAGGGGACGAGGAGACCCAGTACTTC.

This clone came up a few times. This rearrangement joins TRBV5-1 to TRBJ1-5; D is unclear. The CDR3 length is 15 residues. Trimming shortened V by 2 bases and J by 5 bases, and 14 bases separated the two germline ends. In germline, CDR1 is SGHRS, CDR2 YFSETQ. This CDR3 is CASSFGGEVDQPQHF. In DNA form, the CDR3 reads TGCGCCAGCAGCTTTGGCGGGGAGGTCGATCAGCCCCAGCATTTT.

The CDR3 loop reads CASSAGTGSGANVLTF. CDR3 in DNA: TGTGCCAGCAGTGCCGGGACAGGGTCTGGGGCCAACGTCCTGACTTTC. The chain recombines TRBV6-4 with TRBJ2-6; the match to TRBD1 covers 9 bases. Trimming cost V 4 bases and J 1 base; bases outside gene matches: 2. The germline V gene encodes CDR1 MRHNA and CDR2 SNTAGT. There are 16 residues in the CDR3.

The chain is built from TRBV2 and TRBJ2-3; a possible D gene is TRBD2 (5 bases). Germline loops: CDR1 SNHLY, CDR2 FYNNEI. Trimming removed 2 bases from V and 3 bases from J, with 12 bases in between. The CDR3 consists of 15 residues. The CDR3 DNA follows: TGTGCCAGCAGTGAAAACGGGATGGAAACAGATACGCAGTATTTT. Protein: CASSENGMETDTQYF.

The J gene is TRBJ1-6, the V gene TRBV4-3, with D maybe TRBD1 (6 bases). Trimming pared 5 bases from V and 7 bases from J, leaving 15 bases between. The CDR3 is 15 residues long. Per the germline V gene, CDR1 is LGHNA and CDR2 is YSLEER. The CDR3, as DNA: TGCGCCAGCAGCAGGTGGGGGCAGTCAAATTCACCCCTCCACTTT. Translating gives CASSRWGQSNSPLHF.

The chain carries TRBV19 and TRBJ1-1; D unclear. There are 14 residues in the CDR3. Germline lookup yields CDR1 LNHDA and CDR2 SQIVND (reference sequence). Trimming took off 3 bases at V and 1 base at J, with 9 bases between the two ends. CDR3 bases: TGTGCCAGTAGTATGAGGGTGGGGAACACTGAAGCTTTCTTT. Amino acid sequence: CASSMRVGNTEAFF.

The rearrangement joins TRBV6-5 to TRBJ1-1; no definite D call. V was clipped by 0 bases and J by 9 bases, with 8 bases between them. CDR1 is MNHEY and CDR2 is SVGAGI in the germline V gene. This CDR3 spans 12 amino acids. The CDR3 DNA is TGTGCCAGCAGTTACTCGGCAGATAAAGCTTTCTTT. It is translated as CASSYSADKAFF.

This clone was picked up many times. The J gene is TRBJ2-1, the V gene TRBV19, with D tentatively TRBD1 (5 bases). The CDR3 covers 14 residues. CDR1 and CDR2 from the germline V gene are LNHDA and SQIVND (reference sequence). With 5 bases removed from V and 0 bases from J, the gap between germline ends came to 8 bases. The CDR3 region is CASSDSYSYNEQFF. CDR3 in DNA: TGTGCCAGTAGTGACAGCTACTCCTACAATGAGCAGTTCTTC.

This clone was counted between two and nine times. This chain joins TRBV6-5 and TRBJ1-1, with a weak D call TRBD1 (6 bases). Trimming shortened V by 3 bases and J by 1 base, and 9 bases separated the two germline ends. The length of the CDR3 is 14 residues. Per the germline V gene, CDR1 is MNHEY and CDR2 is SVGAGI. As DNA, the CDR3 is TGTGCCAGCAGTTATAGGGACACGAACACTGAAGCTTTCTTT. As protein: CASSYRDTNTEAFF.

The rearrangement uses TRBV28 and TRBJ1-5, with 8 positions matching TRBD1. The CDR3 sequence is 18 residues long. V lost 10 bases and J lost 0; bases outside the gene matches: 17. Germline CDR1 reads MDHEN; CDR2 reads SYDVKM. In DNA form, the CDR3 reads TGTGCCACTAAAACTCTGCAGGGGGCAGATTATAGCAATCAGCCCCAGCATTTT. Translation gives CATKTLQGADYSNQPQHF.

This clone has only a few counts. The chain links TRBV7-2 to TRBJ1-1; 8 bases are a match to TRBD1. Germline V gene lookup returns CDR1 SGHTA and CDR2 FQGNSA. V gave up 2 bases and J gave up 5 bases; unmatched junction bases: 7. CDR3 length equals 15 residues. Here the CDR3 reads CASSLKDRGETEAFF. The CDR3 DNA sequence: TGTGCCAGCAGCTTAAAAGACAGGGGTGAAACTGAAGCTTTCTTT.

CDR3 region: CASRRQGANEQYF. DNA of the CDR3: TGTGCCAGCAGGAGACAGGGGGCCAACGAGCAGTACTTC. The rearrangement uses TRBV27 and TRBJ2-7; 10 nucleotides align to TRBD1. In germline, CDR1 is MNHEY, CDR2 SMNVEV (reference sequence). The CDR3 has 13 residues. The V segment lost 6 bases and the J segment 5 bases; nucleotides outside the gene matches: 4.

This clone showed up just a few times. The chain links TRBV5-4 to TRBJ2-5, with a possible D match to TRBD2 (6 bases). Looked up from germline, CDR1 is SGHNT and CDR2 is YYREEE (reference sequence). V lost 0 bases, J lost 0 bases, and 12 bases lay in between. This CDR3 region has 16 residues. The CDR3 bases are TGTGCCAGCAGCTTGGGACGCGGGGTGTACCAAGAGACCCAGTACTTC. It specifies CASSLGRGVYQETQYF.

This clone was found a few times. The V and J genes are TRBV7-2 and TRBJ1-1, with D possibly being TRBD1 (5 bases). The CDR3 loop spans 13 amino acids. Germline-derived CDR1 and CDR2 are SGHTA and FQGNSA. Trimming pared 6 bases from V and 0 bases from J, leaving 8 bases between. In nucleotides, the CDR3 is TGTGCCAGCAGGGAAGGGGTGAACACTGAAGCTTTCTTT. Amino acids: CASREGVNTEAFF.

The V call is TRBV30, the J call TRBJ2-7; D might be TRBD1 (7 bases). Trimming stripped 1 base from V and 3 bases from J, with 13 bases between. From germline, CDR1 is GTSNPN and CDR2 SVGIG (reference sequence). The CDR3 runs 14 residues. CDR3 coding DNA: TGTGCCTGGAGTGGATTCAGGGGGGACTACGAGCAGTACTTC. Translating gives CAWSGFRGDYEQYF.

The chain links TRBV6-1 to TRBJ1-6, with 11 bases fitting TRBD1. Germline CDR1 and CDR2: MNHNS and SASEGT. Unmatched junction bases numbered 0, after V lost 1 base and J lost 7 bases. The CDR3 consists of 15 residues. CDR3 protein: CASSEGTGGNSPLHF. CDR3 bases: TGTGCCAGCAGTGAAGGGACAGGGGGCAATTCACCCCTCCACTTT.

The chain has TRBV5-4 and TRBJ2-3; TRBD2 agrees at 8 bases. V dropped 4 bases and J dropped 2; count of bases not matched to a gene: 9. CDR3 length: 16 residues. Germline V lookup: CDR1 SGHNT, CDR2 YYREEE (reference sequence). In DNA form, the CDR3 reads TGTGCCAGCAGCCCGCGAGGCGGGGGGACCACAGATACGCAGTATTTT. This gives the protein CASSPRGGGTTDTQYF.

The rearrangement uses TRBV3-1 (or the pseudogene TRBV3-2) and TRBJ2-7, with D perhaps TRBD1 (5 bases). CDR3 size: 14 residues. Germline values: CDR1 LGHDT, CDR2 YNNKEL (reference sequence). Trimming left V 2 bases short and J 3 bases short, with 11 bases between. The CDR3 coding sequence is TGTGCCAGCAGCCAAAATCAGGGTTACTACGAGCAGTACTTC. Its translation is CASSQNQGYYEQYF.

The rearrangement uses TRBV3-1 (or the pseudogene TRBV3-2) and TRBJ2-7; 9 bases line up with TRBD1. The CDR3 has 15 residues. With 3 bases clipped from V and 3 bases from J, the junction kept 6 bases outside the gene matches. The germline gives CDR1 LGHDT, CDR2 YNNKEL (reference sequence). DNA of the CDR3: TGTGCCAGCAGCCAGATAGGACAGGGGCACTACGAGCAGTACTTC. Its translation is CASSQIGQGHYEQYF.

This clone was picked up one time. J is TRBJ1-1 and V is TRBV18; tentatively, D is TRBD1 (5 bases). Trimming removed 1 base at V and 6 bases at J, with 15 bases between. Per germline, CDR1 KGHSH and CDR2 LQKENI. The CDR3 consists of 15 residues. The CDR3 sequence is CASSPLSGGRAEAFF. As DNA, the CDR3 is TGTGCCAGCTCACCACTCTCCGGGGGGAGGGCTGAAGCTTTCTTT.

This clone has only a few counts. The rearrangement joins TRBV18 to TRBJ1-5; TRBD1 matches at 8 bases. V shed 0 bases, J shed 1 base, and the junction held 8 bases outside the gene matches. The CDR3 sequence is 18 residues long. Germline CDR1 is KGHSH and CDR2 is LQKENI. The CDR3 region has the DNA TGTGCCAGCTCACCACCTTTAGGACAGGGCTCGAGCAATCAGCCCCAGCATTTT. Translation: CASSPPLGQGSSNQPQHF.

V is TRBV5-5 and J is TRBJ1-1, with D maybe TRBD1 (6 bases). Trimming cost V 4 bases and J 6 bases, with 16 bases left between them. The germline V gene has CDR1 SGHKS and CDR2 YYEKEE (reference sequence). The CDR3 is 14 residues long. CDR3 nucleotides: TGTGCCAGCAGCCCCGCACCACAGGGTTCTGAAGCTTTCTTT. Its protein product is CASSPAPQGSEAFF.

The gene calls are TRBV7-9 and TRBJ2-7; TRBD1 matches at 11 bases. The CDR3 runs to 15 residues. In germline, CDR1 is SEHNR, CDR2 FQNEAQ (reference sequence). V was pared by 2 bases and J by 4 bases, with 4 bases of the junction left unmatched. The CDR3 loop is CASSLSGQGAYEQYF. Here the CDR3 DNA reads TGTGCCAGCAGCTTAAGCGGACAGGGGGCGTACGAGCAGTACTTC.